A selection of T cell receptor beta chains follows, all from one sample in a study of T cell repertoires in cytomegalovirus infection. TCRdb re-called the reads through MiXCR, storing one row per CDR3 protein. Here the sample spans about 440,000 distinct CDR3 sequences, approximately 32% being singletons. Sequenced material: PBMCs. These receptors were obtained from a human donor in good health (CMV status not recorded). Some clones in this sample may be carry-over from other donors' samples. CDR3s include the opening cysteine and the closing phenylalanine or tryptophan. D genes are given only for firm matches. Size values are once, few and many counts, or a class for expanded clones, and some rows have none.

TRBV5-5	TRBD1	few	TRBJ1-1	CASSPGQRTEAFF	TGTGCCAGCAGCCCGGGACAGCGCACTGAAGCTTTCTTT
TRBV2	-	-	TRBJ2-5	CASTRLGQVQETQYF	TGTGCCAGCACCCGGTTGGGACAAGTCCAAGAGACCCAGTACTTC
TRBV19	TRBD1	-	TRBJ2-5	CATVGRGHQETQYF	TGTGCCACGGTTGGCAGGGGGCACCAAGAGACCCAGTACTTC
TRBV7-2	-	many	TRBJ1-5	CASSPLVGGVSQPQHF	TGTGCCAGCAGCCCCCTCGTCGGGGGCGTATCTCAGCCCCAGCATTTT
TRBV28	-	once	TRBJ1-4	CAGSDSVYEKLFF	TGTGCCGGATCAGATAGTGTGTATGAAAAACTGTTTTTT
TRBV2	TRBD1	-	TRBJ1-4	CASTRQGALSNEKLFF	TGTGCCAGCACACGACAGGGGGCGTTATCTAATGAAAAACTGTTTTTT
TRBV7-6	-	few	TRBJ1-1	CASSLESGTEAFF	TGTGCCAGCAGCTTAGAATCGGGCACTGAAGCTTTCTTT
TRBV18	-	once	TRBJ1-1	CASSPSVWQGIMNTEAFF	TGTGCCAGCTCACCATCCGTGTGGCAGGGTATCATGAACACTGAAGCTTTCTTT
TRBV28	-	many	TRBJ1-4	CASSFPSDRQNEKLFF	TGTGCCAGCAGTTTCCCATCCGACAGACAAAATGAAAAACTGTTTTTT
TRBV7-2	-	many	TRBJ2-5	CASSLGTGAQYF	TGTGCCAGCAGCTTAGGGACCGGAGCCCAGTACTTC
TRBV5-1	TRBD1	-	TRBJ2-2	CASTPGGISGELFF	TGCGCCAGCACCCCAGGGGGTATTTCCGGGGAGCTGTTTTTT
TRBV20-1	TRBD2	few	TRBJ2-3	CSARFRGLADTLTDTQYF	TGCAGTGCTAGATTTAGAGGACTAGCGGATACCCTCACAGATACGCAGTATTTT
TRBV6-6	TRBD1	-	TRBJ2-3	CASSYTLRGTGSDTQYF	TGTGCCAGCAGTTACACTTTGCGGGGGACAGGGTCAGATACGCAGTATTTT
TRBV7-9	TRBD2	many	TRBJ2-3	CASSARGGATDTQYF	TGTGCCAGCAGCGCCCGCGGGGGGGCCACAGATACGCAGTATTTT
TRBV20-1	-	few	TRBJ2-3	CSASSQGDDSDTQYF	TGCAGTGCTAGTTCTCAGGGAGATGATTCAGATACGCAGTATTTT
TRBV6-6	-	-	TRBJ1-5	CASSYEGNSNQPQHF	TGTGCCAGCAGTTACGAGGGGAATAGCAATCAGCCCCAGCATTTT
TRBV11-2	TRBD1	few	TRBJ1-6	CASSLATGASPSLHF	TGTGCCAGCAGCTTAGCGACAGGGGCCTCGCCGTCCCTCCACTTT
TRBV18	TRBD2	-	TRBJ2-2	CASSPMGLAGVSNTGELFF	TGTGCCAGCTCACCGATGGGACTAGCGGGGGTGTCGAACACCGGGGAGCTGTTTTTT